This T cell receptor beta chain stems from a study of blood T cell repertoires in COVID-19. Measured with immunoSEQ multiplex PCR; TCRdb has only the in-frame clones, and not every one. The sample contains around 250,000 clones, 75% to 90% of which appear only once. Looked up from germline, CDR1 is SGHTA and CDR2 is FQGNSA. The CDR3 has 14 amino acids. V was clipped by 1 base and J by 15 bases, with 18 bases between them. Sequencing was done on a sample of peripheral blood. This sequence was found in a woman aged 40 to 50 who had recovered from COVID-19. This chain joins TRBV7-2 and TRBJ2-2; the D gene is possibly TRBD2 (5 bases). CDR3 DNA sequence: TGTGCCAGCAGCTTAGATCTTACGGAGGACCCGGTGTTTTTT. This sequence encodes CASSLDLTEDPVFF.